Sequencing of this TCR beta chain was carried out in a study of cytomegalovirus exposure and HLA in healthy donors. Study-level information: Out of around 360 genotyped donors, roughly 78% belonged to the Caucasian-associated ancestry cluster. General study findings and limits: Specificity for CMV antigens was confirmed in vitro for a few of the CMV-associated chains. The study put 150 or so TCR beta chains on its list as cytomegalovirus-associated.

PCR amplification relied on 60 Vbeta primers (plus 13 Jbeta primers). Produced via immunoSEQ multiplex PCR; TCRdb's table is partial and in-frame only. The sample shows 95,000 to 130,000 clones, 80% to 85% of them seen only once. With regard to this clone: Its antigen is undetermined.

This CDR3 is 17 amino acids long. V trimming: 5 bases; J trimming: 6 bases; junction bases outside the gene matches: 16. Germline CDR1 and CDR2: SGHVS and FQNEAQ. V usage is TRBV7-8 and J usage is TRBJ2-1; 7 positions agree with TRBD1. This sequence was found in a woman in her twenties or thirties in good health and CMV-seronegative. The sequenced sample consisted of PBMCs. The CDR3 region is CASSPQPAGRGFNEQFF. As DNA, the CDR3 is TGTGCCAGCAGCCCACAGCCGGCAGGCAGGGGGTTCAATGAGCAGTTCTTC.